The 14 T cell receptor beta chains given below trace back to one sample, sequenced in a study of blood T cell repertoires in COVID-19. Data came from immunoSEQ multiplex PCR; TCRdb stores just in-frame clones and leaves some out. The sample holds about 190,000 clones, less than 85% seen once. Source material: peripheral blood. These receptors were collected from a woman aged 45-65 years with acute or convalescent COVID-19.

This rearrangement joins TRBV7-9 to TRBJ1-2, with 10 bases lining up with TRBD1. Germline CDR1 and CDR2: SEHNR and FQNEAQ (reference sequence). The CDR3 runs 15 residues. J gave up 3 bases and V 1 base, and 2 bases lay outside the gene matches. CDR3 region: CASSLGQGAYYGYTF. The CDR3 DNA is TGTGCCAGCAGCTTAGGACAGGGGGCCTACTATGGCTACACCTTC.

A word on this clone: Germline and junction disagree at one end, which may indicate a read error. This sequence joins TRBV20-1 and TRBJ2-7, with 7 bases matching TRBD1. The CDR3 runs to 11 residues. Germline CDR1 reads DFQATT; CDR2 reads SNEGSKA (reference sequence). CDR3 coding DNA: TGCAGTGCCGGGACAGACGTGCTCAGTTTCTTC. Amino acids: CSAGTDVLSFF.

The chain joins TRBV6-5 to TRBJ1-5, with D unresolved. The CDR3 contains 12 residues. Per germline, CDR1 MNHEY and CDR2 SVGAGI. CDR3 sequence: CAAGSPNQPQHF. CDR3 DNA: TGTGCGGCGGGCAGTCCTAATCAGCCCCAGCATTTT.

V is TRBV19 and J is TRBJ1-1, with D uncertain. This CDR3 is 14 amino acids long. Trimming took off 1 base at V and 4 bases at J, with 10 bases between the two ends. Germline V gene sequence: CDR1 LNHDA, CDR2 SQIVND (reference sequence). In DNA, the CDR3 is TGTGCCAGTAGTATAGGAGGGTTTGGCACTGAAGCTTTCTTT. Translation: CASSIGGFGTEAFF.

This chain joins TRBV25-1 and TRBJ2-2, with a weak D call TRBD1 (6 bases). The germline V gene has CDR1 MGHDK and CDR2 SYGVNS. Trimming cost V 7 bases and J 0 bases, with 12 bases left between them. The CDR3 spans 15 residues. CDR3 amino acids: CASNHRAANTGELFF. In DNA, the CDR3 is TGTGCCAGCAATCACAGGGCCGCGAACACCGGGGAGCTGTTTTTT.

This clone was observed a handful of times. DNA for the CDR3: TGTGCCAGCAGGCAAACAGGGGACCACGAGCAGTACTTC. This codes for CASRQTGDHEQYF. The V call is TRBV28, the J call TRBJ2-7, with 7 positions matching TRBD1. Germline V gene data show CDR1 as MDHEN and CDR2 as SYDVKM. This CDR3 has 13 residues. Losses at the gene ends were 6 bases for V and 5 bases for J; bases not matched to a gene: 7.

The chain employs TRBV6-1 and TRBJ2-7; tentatively, D is TRBD1 (6 bases). Trimming shortened V by 0 bases and J by 4 bases, and 16 bases separated the two germline ends. Germline lookup yields CDR1 MNHNS and CDR2 SASEGT. CDR3 length: 16 residues. CDR3 sequence reads: CASSEARAGVVYEQYF. The CDR3 coding sequence is TGTGCCAGCAGTGAAGCAAGGGCAGGGGTTGTGTACGAGCAGTACTTC.

The chain links TRBV12-3 or TRBV12-4 to TRBJ2-7; 7 bases map to TRBD1. This CDR3 has 13 amino acids. After removal of 10 bases from V and 1 base from J, the junction contained 7 bases not matched to a gene. Here the CDR3 reads CATQGEPSYEQYF. In DNA form, the CDR3 reads TGTGCCACCCAGGGGGAACCTTCCTACGAGCAGTACTTC.

The chain carries TRBV18 and TRBJ2-2; perhaps TRBD1 as D (8 bases). The CDR3 sequence is 17 residues long. With 0 bases removed from V and 1 base from J, the gap between germline ends came to 12 bases. Germline assignment: CDR1 KGHSH and CDR2 LQKENI. In DNA form, the CDR3 reads TGTGCCAGCTCACCACCCAGCGGGACAGGGAACACCGGGGAGCTGTTTTTT. It specifies CASSPPSGTGNTGELFF.

V is TRBV2 and J is TRBJ2-2; D may be TRBD1 (6 bases). This CDR3 is built from 13 residues. The germline V gene encodes CDR1 SNHLY and CDR2 FYNNEI. V was shortened by 4 bases and J by 6 bases, with 9 bases between the two germline ends. CDR3 coding DNA: TGTGCCAGCAGTGCCCAGGGGCCCGGGGAGCTGTTTTTT. Amino acids: CASSAQGPGELFF.

The chain links TRBV10-3 to TRBJ2-2; TRBD2 might be the D (5 bases). This CDR3 has 13 residues. Germline assignment: CDR1 ENHRY and CDR2 SYGVKD. Trimming removed 9 bases at V and 4 bases at J, with 12 bases between. The CDR3 DNA sequence: TGTGCCATTCGAGGGCAGGTCACCGGGGAGCTGTTTTTT. Protein sequence: CAIRGQVTGELFF.

The chain recombines TRBV6-6 with TRBJ1-3; a weak D match, TRBD1 (5 bases). From germline, CDR1 is MNHNY and CDR2 SVGAGI (reference sequence). This CDR3 has 14 amino acids. Trimming shortened V by 2 bases and J by 8 bases, and 13 bases separated the two germline ends. CDR3 sequence: CASSYVPAGDTIYF. The DNA of the CDR3 is TGTGCCAGCAGTTACGTCCCCGCGGGGGACACCATATATTTT.

This chain joins TRBV28 and TRBJ2-5, with D perhaps TRBD2 (6 bases). The CDR3 runs 14 residues. Deletions cut 10 bases from V and 6 bases from J, with 21 bases between. Germline V gene sequence: CDR1 MDHEN, CDR2 SYDVKM. DNA for the CDR3: TGTGCCACCACGGGGCGGGGTTCGAGGAAGACCCAGTACTTC. This gives the protein CATTGRGSRKTQYF.

The chain combines TRBV28 with TRBJ2-7; tentatively, D is TRBD1 (5 bases). The V end was cut by 8 bases, the J end by 3 bases, with 17 bases between. There are 14 residues in the CDR3. Germline V lookup: CDR1 MDHEN, CDR2 SYDVKM. The CDR3 region has the DNA TGTGCCAGCGGGCAGGGTCTTTCTGGCTACGAGCAGTACTTC. This translates into CASGQGLSGYEQYF.